This TCR beta chain was obtained from a study of vaccination effects on CD4 cells after COVID-19. Study-level information: Each participant received a vaccine that was either BNT162b2 or mRNA-1273, given as two doses.

Here immunoSEQ multiplex PCR was the method, and the copy in TCRdb shows in-frame clones only, minus some. Among tens of thousands of clones listed, over 50% were seen once. Details on this clone: Its cognate antigen is unknown.

Germline-derived CDR1 and CDR2 are SGHRS and YFSETQ. This CDR3 is built from 15 residues. V trimming: 4 bases; J trimming: 5 bases; junction bases outside the gene matches: 7. It was after approximately 11 days of culture that CD4+ T cells were isolated. Half of the medium was exchanged for IL-2 medium on both days 3 and 7. V gene TRBV5-1 combines with J gene TRBJ2-3, with 10 bases aligning to TRBD2. The sequencing used CD4+ T cells from PBMCs cultured without peptide, collected before COVID-19 vaccination. The receptor's source is a human donor who received a COVID-19 vaccine. The CDR3 region is CASSPSGGAGDTQYF. The CDR3 DNA sequence: TGCGCCAGCAGCCCAAGCGGGGGGGCCGGAGATACGCAGTATTTT. Based on the CDR3 plus reference TRBV5-1 and TRBJ2-3, the full variable domain is KAGVTQTPRYLIKTRGQQVTLSCSPISGHRSVSWYQQTPGQGLQFLFEYFSETQRNKGNFPGRFSGRQFSNSRSEMNVSTLELGDSALYLCASSPSGGAGDTQYFGPGTRLTVL.